This TCR beta chain was observed in a study of breast tumors, draining lymph nodes, adjacent tissues. The V gene's germline CDR1 is MGHDK and CDR2 SYGVNS. The J segment lost 5 bases and the V segment lost 2 bases, leaving 7 bases of the junction unmatched. This CDR3 contains 15 residues. Breast cancer patients provided tissue from their axillary draining lymph nodes. This clonotype has at least ten counts. Its target is not known. Study results and limitations: Tumor repertoires ranked between lymph nodes and nontumor tissue in diversity, with V and J gene preferences.

One entry per CDR3 protein results from TCRdb running MiXCR on the multiplex PCR reads. The sample includes approximately 300,000 distinct CDR3 sequences, around 30% of them seen just once. The chain is built from TRBV25-1 and TRBJ2-7; 9 nucleotides agree with TRBD1. This TCR derives from a female donor with breast cancer. Some clones in this sample may be carry-over from other donors' samples. Sequenced: axillary lymph node tissue. The CDR3 loop reads CASSELGQGGHEQYF. CDR3 in DNA: TGTGCCAGCAGTGAACTGGGACAGGGCGGACACGAGCAGTACTTC.